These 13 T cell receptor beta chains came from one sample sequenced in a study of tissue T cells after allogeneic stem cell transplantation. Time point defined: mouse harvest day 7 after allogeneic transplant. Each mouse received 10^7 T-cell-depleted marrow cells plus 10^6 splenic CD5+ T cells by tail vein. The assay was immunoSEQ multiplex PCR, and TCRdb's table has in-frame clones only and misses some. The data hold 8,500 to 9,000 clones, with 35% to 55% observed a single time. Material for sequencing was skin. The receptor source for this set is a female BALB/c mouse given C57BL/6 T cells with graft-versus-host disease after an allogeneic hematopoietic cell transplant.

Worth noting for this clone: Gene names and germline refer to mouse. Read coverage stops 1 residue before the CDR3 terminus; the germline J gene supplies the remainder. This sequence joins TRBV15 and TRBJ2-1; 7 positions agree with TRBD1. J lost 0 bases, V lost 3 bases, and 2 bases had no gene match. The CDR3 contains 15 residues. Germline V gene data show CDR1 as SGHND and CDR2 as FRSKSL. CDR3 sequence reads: CASSLNRGNYAEQFF. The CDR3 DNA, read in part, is TGTGCCAGCAGTTTGAACAGGGGTAACTATGCTGAGCAGTTC.

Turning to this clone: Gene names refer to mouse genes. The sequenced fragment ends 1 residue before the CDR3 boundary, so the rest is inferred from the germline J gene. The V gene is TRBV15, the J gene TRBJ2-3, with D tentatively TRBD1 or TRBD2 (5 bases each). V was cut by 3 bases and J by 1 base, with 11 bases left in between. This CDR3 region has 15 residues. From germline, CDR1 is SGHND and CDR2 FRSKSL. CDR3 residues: CASSFLGGGAETLYF. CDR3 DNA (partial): TGTGCCAGCAGTTTTCTCGGGGGAGGTGCAGAAACGCTGTAT.

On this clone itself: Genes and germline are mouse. The CDR3 loop is CASSLRGAETLYF. The DNA read from the CDR3 is TGTGCCAGCAGTTTAAGGGGTGCAGAAACGCTGTAT. V is TRBV15 and J is TRBJ2-3; D gene unclear. The read finishes 1 residue shy of the CDR3 end, and the germline J gene is used to complete it. The CDR3 length is 13 residues. Trimming left V 2 bases short and J 1 base short, with 4 bases between. Germline CDR1 reads SGHND; CDR2 reads FRSKSL.

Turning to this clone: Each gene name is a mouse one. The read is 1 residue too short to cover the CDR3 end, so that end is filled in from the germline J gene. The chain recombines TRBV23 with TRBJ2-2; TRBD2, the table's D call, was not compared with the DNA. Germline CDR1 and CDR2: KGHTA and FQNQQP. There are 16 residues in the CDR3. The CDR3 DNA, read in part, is TGCTCCAGCAGTCCCCGGGACTGGGGTAACACCGGGCAGCTCTAC. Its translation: CSSSPRDWGNTGQLY. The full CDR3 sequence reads CSSSPRDWGNTGQLYF.

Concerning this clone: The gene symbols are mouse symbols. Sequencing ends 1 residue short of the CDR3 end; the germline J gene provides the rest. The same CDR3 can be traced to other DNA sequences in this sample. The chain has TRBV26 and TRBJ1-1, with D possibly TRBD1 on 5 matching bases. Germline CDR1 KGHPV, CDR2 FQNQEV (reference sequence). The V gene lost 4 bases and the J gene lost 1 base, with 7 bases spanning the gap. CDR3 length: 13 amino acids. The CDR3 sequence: CASSPGGNTEVFF. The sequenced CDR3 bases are TGTGCCAGCAGTCCCGGGGGGAACACAGAAGTCTTC.

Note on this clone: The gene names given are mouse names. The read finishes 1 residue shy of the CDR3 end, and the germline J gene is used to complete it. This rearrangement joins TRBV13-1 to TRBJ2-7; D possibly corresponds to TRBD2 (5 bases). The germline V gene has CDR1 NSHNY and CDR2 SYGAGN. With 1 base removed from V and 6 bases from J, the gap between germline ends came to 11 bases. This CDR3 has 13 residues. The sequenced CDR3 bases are TGTGCCAGCAGTGATAGTGGGGTGGGTGAACAGTAC. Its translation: CASSDSGVGEQY. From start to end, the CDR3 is CASSDSGVGEQYF.

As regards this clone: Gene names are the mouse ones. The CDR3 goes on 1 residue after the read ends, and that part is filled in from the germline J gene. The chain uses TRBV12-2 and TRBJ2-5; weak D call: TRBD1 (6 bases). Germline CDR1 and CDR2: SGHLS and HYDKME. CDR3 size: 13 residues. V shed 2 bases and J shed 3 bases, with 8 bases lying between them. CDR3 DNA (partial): TGTGCCAGCTCTCCGGGACATCAAGACACCCAGTAC. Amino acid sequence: CASSPGHQDTQY. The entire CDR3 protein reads CASSPGHQDTQYF.

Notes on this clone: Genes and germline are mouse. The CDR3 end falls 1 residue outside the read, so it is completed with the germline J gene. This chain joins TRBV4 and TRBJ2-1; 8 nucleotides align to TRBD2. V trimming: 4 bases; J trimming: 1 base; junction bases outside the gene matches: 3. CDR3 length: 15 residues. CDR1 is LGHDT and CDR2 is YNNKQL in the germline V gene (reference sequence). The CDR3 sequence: CASSFWGANYAEQFF. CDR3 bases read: TGTGCCAGCAGCTTCTGGGGGGCGAACTATGCTGAGCAGTTC.

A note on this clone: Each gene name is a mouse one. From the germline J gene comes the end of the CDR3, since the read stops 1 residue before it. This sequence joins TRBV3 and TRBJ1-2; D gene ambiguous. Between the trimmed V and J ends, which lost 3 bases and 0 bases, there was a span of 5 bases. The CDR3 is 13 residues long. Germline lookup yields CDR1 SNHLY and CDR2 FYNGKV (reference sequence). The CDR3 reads CASSFTTNSDYTF. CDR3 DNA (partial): TGTGCCAGCAGCTTCACAACAAACTCCGACTACACC.

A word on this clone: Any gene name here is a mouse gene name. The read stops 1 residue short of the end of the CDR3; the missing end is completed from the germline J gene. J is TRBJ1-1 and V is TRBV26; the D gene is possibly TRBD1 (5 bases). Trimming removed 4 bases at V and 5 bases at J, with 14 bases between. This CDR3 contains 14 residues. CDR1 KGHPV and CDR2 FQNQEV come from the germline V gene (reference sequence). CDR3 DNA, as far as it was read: TGTGCCAGCAGTCCCGACGGGGGGTTTACAGAAGTCTTC. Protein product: CASSPDGGFTEVF. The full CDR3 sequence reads CASSPDGGFTEVFF.

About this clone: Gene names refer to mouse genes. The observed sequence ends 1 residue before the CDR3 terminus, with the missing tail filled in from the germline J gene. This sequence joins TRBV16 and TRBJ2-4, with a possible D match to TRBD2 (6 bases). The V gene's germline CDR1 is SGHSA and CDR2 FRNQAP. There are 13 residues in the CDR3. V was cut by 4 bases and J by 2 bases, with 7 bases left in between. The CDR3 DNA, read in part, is TGTGCAAGCAGCTGGGACTTTCAAAACACCTTGTAC. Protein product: CASSWDFQNTLY. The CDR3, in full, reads CASSWDFQNTLYF. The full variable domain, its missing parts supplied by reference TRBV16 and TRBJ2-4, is NAGVIQTPRHKVTGKGQEATLWCEPISGHSAVFWYRQTIVQGLEFLTYFRNQAPIDDSGMPKERFSAQMPNQSHSTLKIQSTQPQDSAVYLCASSWDFQNTLYFGAGTRLSVL.

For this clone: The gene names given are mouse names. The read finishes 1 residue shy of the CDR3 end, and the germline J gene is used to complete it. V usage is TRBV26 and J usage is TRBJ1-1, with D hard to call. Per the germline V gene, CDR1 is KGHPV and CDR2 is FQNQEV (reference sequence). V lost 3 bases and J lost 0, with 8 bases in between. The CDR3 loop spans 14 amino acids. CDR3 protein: CASSLRHSNTEVFF. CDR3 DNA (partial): TGTGCCAGCAGTCTTAGACATTCAAACACAGAAGTCTTC. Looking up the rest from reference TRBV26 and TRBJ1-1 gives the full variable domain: NSKVIQTPRYLVKGQGQKAKMRCIPEKGHPVVFWYQQNKNNEFKFLINFQNQEVLQQIDMTEKRFSAECPSNSPCSLEIQSSEAGDSALYLCASSLRHSNTEVFFGKGTRLTVV.

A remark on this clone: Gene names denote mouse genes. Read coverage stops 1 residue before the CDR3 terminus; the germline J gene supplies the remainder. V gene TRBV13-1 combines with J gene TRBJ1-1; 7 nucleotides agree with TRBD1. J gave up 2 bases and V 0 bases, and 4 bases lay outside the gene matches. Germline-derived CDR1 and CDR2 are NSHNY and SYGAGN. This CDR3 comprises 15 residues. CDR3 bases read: TGTGCCAGCAGTGATGCACAGGGGAGCAACACAGAAGTCTTC. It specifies CASSDAQGSNTEVF. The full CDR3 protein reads CASSDAQGSNTEVFF.